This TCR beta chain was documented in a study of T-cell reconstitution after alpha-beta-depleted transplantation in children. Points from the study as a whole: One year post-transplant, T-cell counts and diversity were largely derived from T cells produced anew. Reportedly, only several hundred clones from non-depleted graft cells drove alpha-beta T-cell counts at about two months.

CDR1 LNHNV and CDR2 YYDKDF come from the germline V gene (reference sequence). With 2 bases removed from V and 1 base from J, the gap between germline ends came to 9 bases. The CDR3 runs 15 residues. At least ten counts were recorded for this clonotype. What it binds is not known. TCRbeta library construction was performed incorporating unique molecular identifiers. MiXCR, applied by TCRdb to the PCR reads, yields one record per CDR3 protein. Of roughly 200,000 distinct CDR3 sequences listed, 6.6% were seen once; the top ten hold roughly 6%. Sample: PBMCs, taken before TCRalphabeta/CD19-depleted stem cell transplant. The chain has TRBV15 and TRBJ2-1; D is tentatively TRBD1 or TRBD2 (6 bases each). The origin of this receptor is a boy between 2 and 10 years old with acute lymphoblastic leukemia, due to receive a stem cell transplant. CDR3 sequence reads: CATSRRGVSYNEQFF. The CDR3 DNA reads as TGTGCCACCAGCAGAAGGGGGGTATCCTACAATGAGCAGTTCTTC.